This TCR beta chain was sequenced for a study of blood T cell repertoires in COVID-19. Overall study: T cells, B-cell-depleted T cells, or PBMCs supplied cDNA or gDNA.

Assay used: immunoSEQ multiplex PCR; TCRdb lists only in-frame clones, some missing. The sample includes 130,000 or so clones, more than 80% of them seen just once. Sequences were obtained from peripheral blood. This clonotype was sampled from a woman aged 55-70 years with acute or convalescent COVID-19.

Here the CDR3 DNA reads TGTGCCAGCTCACCTCCGGGACAGGTAACTCTGGGGGCCAACGTCCTGACTTTC. Its translation is CASSPPGQVTLGANVLTF. The rearrangement joins TRBV18 to TRBJ2-6; 8 bases are a match to TRBD1. The trim removed 3 bases at V and 4 bases at J, leaving 11 bases unmatched. Germline values: CDR1 KGHSH, CDR2 LQKENI. The CDR3 sequence is 18 residues long.